This T cell receptor (beta chain) was observed in a study of T cell repertoires in cytomegalovirus infection. Study as a whole: HLA-B-restricted CMV epitopes that are well studied, plus recently identified HLA-C-restricted ones, were used by the study. Study outcomes and limitations: Dominating the ex vivo response were HLA-C-restricted CMV-specific TCR beta clonotypes. Cumulative frequency of public TCR beta families picked out carriers of CMV plus the relevant HLA.

Comment on this clonotype: As yet, its antigen is unknown.

Using its own MiXCR run on the reads, TCRdb lists one record per CDR3 protein. The sample includes about 340,000 distinct CDR3 sequences, about 28% seen only once; the top ten take about 20%. This CDR3 has 14 residues. The V gene lost 5 bases and the J gene lost 8 bases, with 18 bases spanning the gap. Germline V gene sequence: CDR1 LNHDA, CDR2 SQIVND (reference sequence). The clonotype was recovered from a human donor in good health (CMV status not recorded). Some clones in this sample may be carry-over from other donors' samples. Material: cultured PBMCs, obtained from culture after CMV antigen stimulation. This chain connects TRBV19 to TRBJ1-1; possibly TRBD1 for D (5 bases). The DNA for the CDR3 is TGTGCCAGTAGTGACCCGTGGACAAGGCCAGAAGCTTTCTTT. Protein product: CASSDPWTRPEAFF.